What follows are 3 T cell receptor beta chains derived from one specimen sequenced in a study of regulatory T cells in long-lasting Graves disease. Time point described: newly diagnosed GD, antithyroid drugs for less than 3 months. The TCR library used RNA extracted from PBMCs. For TCR beta, libraries came from iRepertoire HTBI primers and Arm-PCR of CDR3 regions. In TCRdb, the multiplex PCR reads were re-called with MiXCR into one record per CDR3 protein. Of 350,000 to 500,000 distinct CDR3 sequences in the sample, around 15% were seen once. These data also formed part of another study, on T cells in Graves' hyperthyroidism and ophthalmopathy.

The sample was peripheral blood mononuclear cells (PBMCs), taken at new diagnosis, from a patient treated with antithyroid drugs. The receptors derive from a woman between 45 and 65 years old with Graves disease.

This chain connects TRBV6-5 to TRBJ2-3, with D maybe TRBD1 (7 bases). Germline-derived CDR1 and CDR2 are MNHEY and SVGAGI. The CDR3 spans 18 residues. V was trimmed by 2 bases and J by 2 bases, leaving 20 bases between them. CDR3 DNA: TGTGCCAGCAGTTACCTCCTGGGCAGGGGGGAGGACACAGATACGCAGTATTTT. It codes for CASSYLLGRGEDTDTQYF.

As regards this clonotype: A read error may explain this, as a much larger clone is one base away. The chain uses TRBV4-1 and TRBJ1-2; a possible D gene is TRBD1 (6 bases). This CDR3 is 12 amino acids long. Germline loops: CDR1 MGHRA, CDR2 YSYEKL. The germline V and J ends were trimmed by 4 bases and 7 bases, with 10 bases remaining between them. This CDR3 reads CASSLQGGGYTF. CDR3 in DNA: TGCGCCAGCAGCCTACAGGGAGGTGGCTACACCTTC.

The table lists this clonotype with many counts. The rearrangement uses TRBV2 and TRBJ2-7, with D possibly matching TRBD2 (6 bases). Germline assignment: CDR1 SNHLY and CDR2 FYNNEI. Trimming stripped 5 bases from V and 4 bases from J, with 18 bases between. CDR3 length: 15 residues. The CDR3 DNA sequence: TGTGCCAGCAGTCCCAACGGACTACCTGATTACGAGCAGTACTTC. Protein: CASSPNGLPDYEQYF.